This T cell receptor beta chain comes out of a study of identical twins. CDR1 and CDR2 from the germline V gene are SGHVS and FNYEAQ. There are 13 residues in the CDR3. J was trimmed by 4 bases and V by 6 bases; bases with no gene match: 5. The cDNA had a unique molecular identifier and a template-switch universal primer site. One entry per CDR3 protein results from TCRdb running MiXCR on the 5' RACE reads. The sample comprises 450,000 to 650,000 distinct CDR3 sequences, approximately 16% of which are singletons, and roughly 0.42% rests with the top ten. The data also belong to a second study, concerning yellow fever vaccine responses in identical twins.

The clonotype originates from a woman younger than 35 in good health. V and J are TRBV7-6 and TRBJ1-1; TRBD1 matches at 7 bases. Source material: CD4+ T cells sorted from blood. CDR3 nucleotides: TGTGCCAGCAGAAAAGCAGGGGGCACTGAAGCTTTCTTT. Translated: CASRKAGGTEAFF.